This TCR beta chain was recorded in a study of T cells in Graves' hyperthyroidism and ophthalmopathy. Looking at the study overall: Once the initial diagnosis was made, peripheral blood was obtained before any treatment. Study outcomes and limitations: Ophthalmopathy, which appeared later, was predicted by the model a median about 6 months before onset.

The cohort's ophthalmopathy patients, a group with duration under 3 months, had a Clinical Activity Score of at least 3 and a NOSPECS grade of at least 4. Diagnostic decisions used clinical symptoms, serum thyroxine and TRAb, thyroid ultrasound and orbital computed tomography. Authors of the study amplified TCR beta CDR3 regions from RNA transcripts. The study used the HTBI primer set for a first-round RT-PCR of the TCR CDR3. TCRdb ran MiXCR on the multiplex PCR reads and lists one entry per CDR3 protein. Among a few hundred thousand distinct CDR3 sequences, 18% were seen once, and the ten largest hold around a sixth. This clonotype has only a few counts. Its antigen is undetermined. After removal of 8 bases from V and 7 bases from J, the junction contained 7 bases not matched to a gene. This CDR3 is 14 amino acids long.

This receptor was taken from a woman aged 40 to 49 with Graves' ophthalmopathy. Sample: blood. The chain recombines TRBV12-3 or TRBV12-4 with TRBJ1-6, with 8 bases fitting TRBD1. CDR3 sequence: CASGTTGENSPLHF. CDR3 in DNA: TGTGCCAGCGGGACGACAGGGGAGAATTCACCCCTCCACTTT.